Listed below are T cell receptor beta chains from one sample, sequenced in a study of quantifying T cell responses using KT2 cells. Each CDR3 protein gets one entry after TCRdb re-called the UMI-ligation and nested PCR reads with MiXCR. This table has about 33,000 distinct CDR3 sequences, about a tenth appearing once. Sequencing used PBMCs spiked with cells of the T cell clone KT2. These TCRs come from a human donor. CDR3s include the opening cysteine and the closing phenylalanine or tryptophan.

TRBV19 CASSIDPEGAQHF
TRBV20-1 CSASIQARSGSPLHF
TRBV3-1 CASGTSGYEQYF
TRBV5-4 CASSSQGDTQYF
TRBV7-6 CASSTGLAGDYNEQFF
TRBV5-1 CASSPGQGKEKLFF
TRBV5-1 CASSLEVNSKNIQYF
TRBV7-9 CASSYHLGQGRGGQPQHF
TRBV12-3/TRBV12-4 CASSLTRDGEAFF
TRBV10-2 CASRLAGSSYNEQFF
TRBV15 CATSRVRGPYEQYF
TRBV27 CASSPQGADSPLHF
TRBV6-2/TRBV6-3 CASSPFLRDWNTGELFF
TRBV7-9 CASTGKGDFSSYNEQFF
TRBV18 CASSDQGSGTEAFF
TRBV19 CASSMGHNTEAFF
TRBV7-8 CASSLALSRDRVYEQYF
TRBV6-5 CASRLASSYNSPLHF
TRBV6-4 CASSDKSGDYNEQFF
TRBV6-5 CASSPDRSSGNTIYF
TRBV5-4 CASSPGTSVSLVGEQYF
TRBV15 CATSRERGRVNIQYF
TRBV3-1 CASSQGWGGGSADTQYF
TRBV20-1 CSALTGGGYKDTEAFF
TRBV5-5 CASSFAMRQGTYEQYF
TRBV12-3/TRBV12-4 CASSSRGEETQYF
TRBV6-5 CASTRGGQGSADTQYF
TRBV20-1 CSARDYTQEIGDQPQHF
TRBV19 CASSISQDRGLDGYTF
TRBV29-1 CSADDRPLLNYGYTF
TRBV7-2 CASSLSGSTDTQYF
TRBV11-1 CASSSESPVDEQFF
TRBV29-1 CSVSEPPSYNEQFF
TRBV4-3 CASSQDRSENQPQHF
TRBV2 CATGGGRGTEAFF
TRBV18 CASSPILAGENIQYF
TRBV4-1 CASSQVDLVSTDTQYF
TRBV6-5 CASSNQGTEAFF
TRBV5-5 CASSLAGTAPGELFF
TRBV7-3 CASRPAQGNEQFF
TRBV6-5 CASSMARGREETQYF
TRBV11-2 CASTSGLLGGYEQYF
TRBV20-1 CSATSGGSSYNEQFF
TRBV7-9 CASSLGATSTDTQYF
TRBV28 CASSPPGQRRTDTQYF
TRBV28 CASRVGGGQETQYF
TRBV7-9 CASRSGRPGAASNTEAFF
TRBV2 CASRGDAQETQYF
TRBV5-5 CASSHRDRDSYEQYF
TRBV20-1 CSTRPASSYEQYF
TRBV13 CASSPDAGVGYFNEQFF
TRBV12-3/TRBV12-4 CASSFLSTDTQYF
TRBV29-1 CSASGGESGANVLTF